A selection of T cell receptor beta chains follows, all from one sample in a study of T cell responses to AZD1222 COVID-19 vaccine. Measured with immunoSEQ multiplex PCR; TCRdb has only the in-frame clones, and not every one. The sample lists 150,000 to 200,000 clones, about nine tenths occurring once. The sample was peripheral blood, taken on day 0 of AZD1222 vaccination. The receptors were sampled from an adult in good health. The CDR3 runs from the conserved cysteine through the conserved F or W. The D gene is left open where the match is weak. Clone size, where shown, is once, few, many, or a class for clones that have expanded.

14	TRBV27	TRBJ1-1	.	.	TGTGCCAGCAGTTTAATCCGGGGGATGGGTGAAGCTTTCTTT	CASSLIRGMGEAFF
12	TRBV7-9	TRBJ1-4	.	.	TGTGCCAGCAGCCCCCGAGGGGAAAAACTGTTTTTT	CASSPRGEKLFF
16	TRBV4-3	TRBJ1-1	.	.	TGCGCCAGCAGCCAAGACCCTACAGGGTTGAACACTGAAGCTTTCTTT	CASSQDPTGLNTEAFF
15	TRBV2	TRBJ2-3	TRBD1	few	TGTGCCAGCAGTGGAGACAGGGTTGGAGCAGATACGCAGTATTTT	CASSGDRVGADTQYF
14	TRBV2	TRBJ2-3	.	.	TGTGCCAGCAGCCGGCCGCCCTCCCCGGATACGCAGTATTTT	CASSRPPSPDTQYF
17	TRBV7-3	TRBJ2-3	TRBD2	.	TGTGCCAGCAGCTTAGCTAGCGGGGGGGCCTCGGGAGATACGCAGTATTTT	CASSLASGGASGDTQYF
14	TRBV7-3	TRBJ2-1	.	.	TGTGCCAGCAGCCCCGGGGGGCCCCTCAATGAGCAGTTCTTC	CASSPGGPLNEQFF
14	TRBV11-2	TRBJ1-4	TRBD1	.	TGTGCCAGCAGCCCCCGGACAGGTTTCGAAAAACTGTTTTTT	CASSPRTGFEKLFF
12	TRBV7-9	TRBJ1-5	.	few	TGTGCCAGCAGCTACCCCTTAGGAGCCCAGCATTTT	CASSYPLGAQHF
14	TRBV7-2	TRBJ1-2	.	.	TGTGCCAGCAGCCCCGGAGCCTCTAACTATGGCTACACCTTC	CASSPGASNYGYTF
13	TRBV28	TRBJ1-1	.	.	TGTGCCAGCAGGGGCGGCTCGGGGTTCCGGGCTTTCTTT	CASRGGSGFRAFF
16	TRBV5-1	TRBJ2-2	.	few	TGCGCCAGCAGCTTGGCCTTCAGGGGAAACACCGGGGAGCTGTTTTTT	CASSLAFRGNTGELFF
17	TRBV25-1	TRBJ2-2	.	.	TGTGCCAGCAGTGATGGGAGACGGGGAAGGGTGACCGGGGAGCTGTTTTTT	CASSDGRRGRVTGELFF
16	TRBV18	TRBJ1-1	.	.	TGTGCCAGCTCACCACTCTCTCCAGGACTGAACACTGAAGCTTTCTTT	CASSPLSPGLNTEAFF
14	TRBV7-2	TRBJ2-2	TRBD1	.	TGTGCCAGCAGGAAGACAGGGGACACCGGGGAGCTGTTTTTT	CASRKTGDTGELFF
16	TRBV5-4	TRBJ2-1	TRBD2	.	TGTGCCAGCAGCTTGGTGGGCTCTCGGGCGGGGGGTGAGCAGTTCTTC	CASSLVGSRAGGEQFF
15	TRBV19	TRBJ1-5	TRBD1	.	TGTGCCAGTACCCCGGACAGGGGGAACAATCAGCCCCAGCATTTT	CASTPDRGNNQPQHF
11	TRBV5-6	TRBJ2-5	.	.	TGTGCCAGCAGCTTGGCCGAGCGCCATTACTTC	CASSLAERHYF
13	TRBV15	TRBJ1-2	.	once	TGTGCCACCAGCAGTCCAGCACTCTATGGCTACACCTTC	CATSSPALYGYTF
15	TRBV10-3	TRBJ2-3	TRBD2	.	TGTGCCATCAGTGAACTAGCGGGAGACACAGATACGCAGTATTTT	CAISELAGDTDTQYF
14	TRBV6-1	TRBJ2-7	TRBD1	.	TGTGCCAGCAGTGAACAGGGGGCCTCCTACGAGCAGTACTTC	CASSEQGASYEQYF
14	TRBV5-4	TRBJ2-3	.	.	TGTGCCAGCAGCGCCCGGGACGCCCTGGGAGGGCAGTATTTT	CASSARDALGGQYF
15	TRBV6-5	TRBJ1-3	.	.	TGTGCCAGCAGTCCCTTTGCGGGGTCCGGAAACACCATATATTTT	CASSPFAGSGNTIYF
14	TRBV21-1	TRBJ2-2	.	.	TGTGCCAGACACAGAGGCCGGTGGACCGGGGAGCTGTTTTTT	CARHRGRWTGELFF
15	TRBV19	TRBJ2-3	.	.	TGTGCCAGTAGTATAGGCCGGGGTAGCACAGATACGCAGTATTTT	CASSIGRGSTDTQYF
14	TRBV10-3	TRBJ2-5	TRBD2	.	TGTGCCATCAGACCGAGCGGGGGCCAAGAGACCCAGTACTTC	CAIRPSGGQETQYF
14	TRBV9	TRBJ1-1	.	.	TGTGCCAGCAGCGTAGCCAGGACGAACACTGAAGCTTTCTTT	CASSVARTNTEAFF
14	TRBV29-1	TRBJ2-5	TRBD2	once	TGCAGCGTTGAAGAACTAGCGGGGGTTCGTTTCCAGTACTTC	CSVEELAGVRFQYF
15	TRBV7-2	TRBJ1-5	.	.	TGTGCCAGCAGCTTCGGGACTGATAGCAATCAGCCCCAGCATTTT	CASSFGTDSNQPQHF
16	TRBV5-1	TRBJ2-4	.	.	TGCGCCAGCAGCTTGGATGGGGCGCGGGGAAAAAACATTCAGTACTTC	CASSLDGARGKNIQYF
14	TRBV10-3	TRBJ1-1	TRBD1	.	TGTGCCATCAGTGCAGGGGGCCGGAACACTGAAGCTTTCTTT	CAISAGGRNTEAFF